These 18 T cell receptor beta chains originate from one sample sequenced in a study of blood T cell repertoires in COVID-19. The method was immunoSEQ multiplex PCR; TCRdb's version includes in-frame clones alone and lacks a portion of them. In the table there are fewer than 35,000 clones, 65% to 90% of which are singletons. Specimen: peripheral blood. All receptors derive from a man aged 60 to 75 with active COVID-19.

The chain couples TRBV19 to TRBJ1-2; unclear D gene. CDR3 size: 11 residues. The germline V gene has CDR1 LNHDA and CDR2 SQIVND (reference sequence). V gave up 6 bases and J gave up 4 bases, with 6 bases separating them. The DNA of the CDR3 is TGTGCCAGTAGCCGAGGCTATGGCTACACCTTC. Translation gives CASSRGYGYTF.

The rearrangement uses TRBV6-6 and TRBJ1-1; D remains ambiguous. The germline V and J ends were trimmed by 0 bases and 10 bases, with 12 bases remaining between them. This CDR3 spans 13 amino acids. Germline CDR1 and CDR2: MNHNY and SVGAGI (reference sequence). CDR3 sequence reads: CASSYSGPGGAFF. The DNA of the CDR3 is TGTGCCAGCAGTTACTCGGGTCCCGGCGGAGCTTTCTTT.

CDR3 in DNA: TGTGCCATCAGTCCGGGACAGAGCGTCTCTGGGGCCAACGTCCTGACTTTC. Protein sequence: CAISPGQSVSGANVLTF. The chain has TRBV10-3 and TRBJ2-6; 7 bases line up with TRBD1. This CDR3 is 17 amino acids long. V gave up 5 bases and J gave up 0 bases; unmatched junction bases: 7. Germline V CDR1 and CDR2: ENHRY, SYGVKD.

The V call is TRBV24-1, the J call TRBJ2-1, with TRBD2 matching over 7 bases. The trim removed 8 bases at V and 0 bases at J, leaving 12 bases unmatched. This CDR3 is 17 amino acids long. Looked up from germline, CDR1 is KGHDR and CDR2 is SFDVKD. CDR3 in DNA: TGTGCCACCACCGGACGGAGCGGGGAGTTCTCCTACAATGAGCAGTTCTTC. This gives the protein CATTGRSGEFSYNEQFF.

The V call is TRBV5-1, the J call TRBJ2-3; 9 nucleotides align to TRBD2. CDR1 and CDR2 from the germline V gene are SGHRS and YFSETQ. Trimming at V came to 0 bases and at J to 2 bases, leaving 7 bases not matched to a gene. This CDR3 spans 17 amino acids. The CDR3 protein is CASSLVVSGSPTDTQYF. For the CDR3, the DNA is TGCGCCAGCAGCTTGGTGGTTAGCGGGAGCCCCACAGATACGCAGTATTTT.

The chain is built from TRBV6-5 and TRBJ2-2, with 8 bases matching TRBD1. Germline CDR1 and CDR2: MNHEY and SVGAGI. The CDR3 sequence is 15 residues long. Losses at the gene ends were 6 bases for V and 6 bases for J; bases not matched to a gene: 9. CDR3 DNA: TGTGCCAGCAGCCAGGGGGCAGGTTTGTCCGGGGAGCTGTTTTTT. Its protein product is CASSQGAGLSGELFF.

The gene calls are TRBV11-2 and TRBJ2-7; TRBD1 matches at 10 bases. Germline assignment: CDR1 SGHAT and CDR2 FQNNGV. There are 17 residues in the CDR3. V trimming: 1 base; J trimming: 0 bases; junction bases outside the gene matches: 6. The CDR3 nucleotides read TGTGCCAGCAGCTTAGGGACAGGGGGTCCGACCTCCTACGAGCAGTACTTC. It codes for CASSLGTGGPTSYEQYF.

The J gene is TRBJ2-5, the V gene TRBV28, with D possibly TRBD1 on 6 matching bases. The germline V gene has CDR1 MDHEN and CDR2 SYDVKM. Trimming cost V 6 bases and J 5 bases, with 22 bases left between them. There are 16 residues in the CDR3. The CDR3 DNA reads TGTGCCAGCAGATCCTCCAGGGGTAGACCCGCGGAGACCCAGTACTTC. It yields the protein CASRSSRGRPAETQYF.

The chain is built from TRBV7-2 and TRBJ2-3; no definite D call. Germline V gene sequence: CDR1 SGHTA, CDR2 FQGNSA. V gave up 3 bases and J gave up 4 bases, with 8 bases separating them. This CDR3 has 13 residues. The CDR3 DNA follows: TGTGCCAGCAGCTTCAGGCGCGCAGATACGCAGTATTTT. Its protein product is CASSFRRADTQYF.

The chain couples TRBV15 to TRBJ2-2; weak D call: TRBD2 (6 bases). The V end was cut by 2 bases, the J end by 6 bases, with 19 bases between. Per germline, CDR1 LNHNV and CDR2 YYDKDF (reference sequence). This CDR3 region has 17 residues. CDR3 region: CATSRHSFPGSSGELFF. In nucleotides, the CDR3 is TGTGCCACCAGCAGACATTCATTCCCCGGGAGCTCCGGGGAGCTGTTTTTT.

Only one count was recorded for this clone. This chain uses TRBV2 with TRBJ1-1; the D is unclear. CDR3 length equals 16 residues. Trimming removed 8 bases at V and 3 bases at J, with 22 bases between. Germline values: CDR1 SNHLY, CDR2 FYNNEI. The CDR3 spells CASLPRRASGDTEAFF. CDR3 nucleotide sequence: TGTGCCAGCCTCCCCAGGCGGGCTAGCGGGGACACTGAAGCTTTCTTT.

This clone was found once. This chain joins TRBV21-1 and TRBJ2-3; TRBD2, the table's D call, was not compared with the DNA. TRBV21-1 corresponds to a pseudogene. This CDR3 comprises 20 residues. The CDR3 bases are TGTGCCAGCAGCGAAGCGGAGACTAGCGGGACTGGGGCGGGCACAGATACGCAGTATTTT. Its translation is CASSEAETSGTGAGTDTQYF.

The chain is built from TRBV10-1 and TRBJ2-7; 8 nucleotides line up with TRBD2. J gave up 5 bases and V 0 bases, and 6 bases lay outside the gene matches. There are 15 residues in the CDR3. Germline CDR1 reads WNHNN; CDR2 reads SYGVQD (reference sequence). In nucleotides, the CDR3 is TGCGCCAGCAGTGAGTCGAGGGCGGGAGGACACGAGCAGTACTTC. It codes for CASSESRAGGHEQYF.

The rearrangement uses TRBV14 and TRBJ1-2; a possible D gene is TRBD1 (5 bases). The CDR3 runs to 17 residues. Germline CDR1 SGHDN, CDR2 FVKESK. The V end lost 1 base, the J end lost 6 bases, and 21 bases lay between the germline ends. For the CDR3, the DNA is TGTGCCAGCAGCCAAGGATCCTCTGGGGCTGATCGCCATGGCTACACCTTC. Its translation: CASSQGSSGADRHGYTF.

The chain recombines TRBV3-1 (or the pseudogene TRBV3-2) with TRBJ2-2, with 7 bases lining up with TRBD2. Germline V gene data show CDR1 as LGHDT and CDR2 as YNNKEL (reference sequence). The CDR3 length is 16 residues. With 0 bases clipped from V and 1 base from J, the junction kept 2 bases outside the gene matches. The CDR3 DNA reads TGTGCCAGCAGCCAAGAGGCTAGCGGGAACACCGGGGAGCTGTTTTTT. Its translation: CASSQEASGNTGELFF.

The rearrangement joins TRBV27 to TRBJ2-1, with D perhaps matching TRBD2 (7 bases). Germline CDR1 is MNHEY and CDR2 is SMNVEV (reference sequence). The CDR3 totals 16 residues. The germline V and J ends were trimmed by 0 bases and 2 bases, with 11 bases remaining between them. The CDR3 coding sequence is TGTGCCAGCAGTTTATCGGGGGGGGCGGCCTACAATGAGCAGTTCTTC. Translating it yields CASSLSGGAAYNEQFF.

This clone was counted a single time. V is TRBV5-1 and J is TRBJ2-1; TRBD2 matches 7 bases. The CDR3 covers 15 residues. CDR1 and CDR2 from the germline V gene are SGHRS and YFSETQ. Trimming removed 0 bases from V and 3 bases from J; junction bases left unmatched: 3. The CDR3 nucleotides are TGCGCCAGCAGCTTGGTCACTAGCGACTACAATGAGCAGTTCTTC. This translates into CASSLVTSDYNEQFF.

This chain uses TRBV6-5 with TRBJ1-2, with D unclear. The V gene's germline CDR1 is MNHEY and CDR2 SVGAGI. This CDR3 comprises 13 residues. The CDR3 DNA sequence: TGTGTAACGTGTGTAACGGGAGGCTATGGCTACACCTTC. It encodes CVTCVTGGYGYTF.